This TCR beta chain originates from a study of human T cells and chemical hapten exposure (dated by TCRdb to the early 2020s). For the study in its entirety: For sensitization, 2% DPC in acetone was applied to a 2 cm by 2 cm area of upper inner arm skin. Blood for TCR sequencing was provided by twenty-nine alopecia patients at one to four time points (pre-sensitization, 2, 6 and 24 weeks). The study tracked peripheral blood TCR repertoire changes in vivo during primary and secondary sensitization to the hapten diphenylcyclopropenone (DPC) in alopecia patients. Libraries were pooled for sequencing, and per-sample TCR yields varied mainly because of small differences in library volumes within the pool. The mostly female patient cohort included alopecia areata with under or over 50% scalp involvement, alopecia totalis and alopecia universalis. Patch tests used Finn chambers with 0.01% DPC on the upper back, scored after 6 days by International Contact Dermatitis Research Group standards. Blood was sampled from patients pre-sensitization (week 0) and at 2, 6 and about 24 weeks after DPC sensitization. Throughout the study period of roughly 24 weeks, patients also received therapeutic DPC doses to the scalp every week.

From cysteine to phenylalanine, the CDR3 is 15 amino acids long. The read is trimmed to its CDR3 DNA, 45 bases read in frame from base 1. According to the germline V gene, CDR1 reads SNHLY and CDR2 reads FYNNEI. Trimming accounts for 3 bases at V and 1 base at J, while the number of junction bases matched to no gene is 3. The method was RACE. Reads for this sample came from a NextSeq 500. During library preparation, unique molecular identifiers were attached to individual cDNA molecules so that TCRs could be counted quantitatively and reproducibly. Both TCR alpha and TCR beta chains were sequenced from each blood RNA sample. As for the authors' bioinformatics: Samples had a median of roughly 87,000 TCRs, with a range from roughly 23,224 to 750,000. The Decombinator software suite was used to annotate V, J and CDR3 in the TCR reads. Every sample was subsampled to the same number of TCRs (28,000) for the PS versus PT1 abundance plots. TCRs were defined as expanded if absent before sensitization and observed at least eight times at the 2-week time point. TCRdb reanalyzed the raw reads on its own, using fastp at Q25 for trimming and MiXCR for clone calling, and kept in-frame beta chains. Every CDR3 protein is listed once, alongside the most common genes and DNA of its rows. These V and J calls rely on TCRdb rather than the paper's analysis. The sample table lists just over 80,000 distinct CDR3 sequences, over 8.5% of them with a count of one. The biggest ten clones account for 3.5% to 4.5% of the sample.

This clonotype was seen only a few times. It lacks a known antigen. No base qualities exist here, and no much larger clone lies one base off it. The time point label, read with the paper, signifies: patch test 1, 2 weeks after DPC sensitization. In light of the paper, this sample's treatment or condition label describes: therapeutic diphenylcyclopropenone sensitization with weekly scalp DPC. Blood at each patch-test visit was drawn before the patch test was applied. Patients were considered eligible if aged 18 to 70, diagnosed with alopecia and deemed suitable for DPC therapy, and patients were excluded if pregnant. Total RNA was extracted from unfractionated whole blood that had been collected in Tempus Blood RNA tubes. Beyond this particular receptor, the publication reports: Patch test score was positively correlated with the number of PT1 expanded TCRs, with significance at thresholds 8, 16 and 32 but not at 4. Significantly more large CDR3 similarity clusters were formed by expanded TCRs than by pre-sensitization or healthy control sets, consistent with antigen-driven responses. DPC sensitization did not change how many TCRs were above 1 in 1000 frequency, and no evidence was found of alterations in global repertoire structure. All patients had alopecia, a presumed autoimmune disease, so their immune response might differ from that of healthy individuals. After repeated subsampling, the strength of the expansion versus patch-test correlation and the threshold at which it became significant changed.

The receptor's source is a woman aged 50 to 60 with alopecia areata. Some clones in this sample may be carry-over from other donors' samples. Recombination linked TRBV2 to TRBJ1-5, and TRBD1 matches 7 of the central bases. The source was whole blood, collected in connection with sensitization to the hapten diphenylcyclopropenone (DPC). The DNA sequence is TGTGCCAGCAGTGATAGGGGACAGAGCAATCAGCCCCAGCATTTT. Its protein product is CASSDRGQSNQPQHF.